What follows is one T cell receptor beta chain and its context. The sample is drawn from a study of beta chain features in type 1 diabetes. Reverse transcribing all isolated RNA meant expressed TCRB transcripts were sequenced. Sequencing used immunoSEQ multiplex PCR; TCRdb keeps in-frame clones, though not all of them. The table includes tens of thousands of clones, about 32% detected once. Germline V gives CDR1 LGHNA, CDR2 YSLEER. This CDR3 has 15 residues. V trimming: 4 bases; J trimming: 5 bases; junction bases outside the gene matches: 8. This TCR was sampled from a young woman in good health. The J gene is TRBJ2-5, the V gene TRBV4-3; 9 nucleotides agree with TRBD2. Material for sequencing was stem cell memory CD4+ T cells from blood. The chain's CDR3 is CASSLERGAVETQYF. CDR3 nucleotide sequence: TGCGCCAGCAGCCTCGAGCGGGGGGCCGTGGAGACCCAGTACTTC.